The 10 T cell receptor beta chains below were found in one sample sequenced in a study of blood T cells in healthy people across ages. Then a second PCR, running roughly 6 to 11 cycles, was carried out with a sample-barcoded 5' primer and a J-beta primer mix. TCRdb called the 5' RACE reads again in MiXCR, with one record for every CDR3 protein. The sample carries around 940,000 distinct CDR3 sequences, roughly 50% recorded once. The sample consisted of blood. These TCRs come from a woman aged 60-75 years in good health.

In its sample, this clonotype was seen a few times. The V and J genes are TRBV6-6 and TRBJ2-3; 7 bases are a match to TRBD2. The CDR3 covers 16 residues. Germline CDR1 is MNHNY and CDR2 is SVGAGI (reference sequence). V lost 3 bases to trimming and J lost 1 base; unmatched junction nucleotides: 7. The chain's CDR3 is CASSYFGGSGTDTQYF. The CDR3 DNA follows: TGTGCCAGCAGTTATTTCGGGGGGTCTGGCACAGATACGCAGTATTTT.

The chain has TRBV4-1 and TRBJ2-7; 12 bases match TRBD2. CDR1 and CDR2 (germline): MGHRA, YSYEKL. V was pared by 3 bases and J by 3 bases, with 6 bases of the junction left unmatched. The CDR3 runs 16 residues. Here the CDR3 reads CASSQVLAGGHYEQYF. The CDR3 DNA reads as TGCGCCAGCAGCCAGGTCCTAGCGGGAGGGCACTACGAGCAGTACTTC.

V usage is TRBV11-2 and J usage is TRBJ2-7; D remains ambiguous. The CDR3 has 13 residues. Trimming took off 4 bases at V and 1 base at J, with 8 bases between the two ends. Per the germline V gene, CDR1 is SGHAT and CDR2 is FQNNGV. The CDR3 spells CASSSTRSYEQYF. The CDR3, as DNA: TGTGCCAGCAGCTCGACTCGGTCCTACGAGCAGTACTTC.

This clonotype was recorded a few times. CDR3 nucleotide sequence: TGTGCCAGCAGCCAAGGGAGGACCCTAGGGATCGGGGAGCTGTTTTTT. This translates into CASSQGRTLGIGELFF. This rearrangement joins TRBV14 to TRBJ2-2, with D perhaps TRBD2 (5 bases). Germline V gives CDR1 SGHDN, CDR2 FVKESK. CDR3 length: 16 amino acids. The V and J ends lost 1 base and 7 bases respectively, with 16 bases between them.

The chain has TRBV6-5 and TRBJ1-2, with D unclear. Germline V lookup: CDR1 MNHEY, CDR2 SVGAGI. With 0 bases removed from V and 0 bases from J, the gap between germline ends came to 8 bases. The CDR3 is 15 amino acids. DNA for the CDR3: TGTGCCAGCAGTTACTCAGAAGGTTCTAACTATGGCTACACCTTC. Protein: CASSYSEGSNYGYTF.

This clonotype was picked up a small number of times. The chain is built from TRBV7-2 and TRBJ2-1; the match to TRBD2 covers 7 bases. Germline CDR1 reads SGHTA; CDR2 reads FQGNSA. The CDR3 loop spans 18 amino acids. V trimming: 1 base; J trimming: 3 bases; junction bases outside the gene matches: 12. In DNA, the CDR3 is TGTGCCAGCAGCTTAGTAGCCGCGGGAGTGTGGCGCTACAATGAGCAGTTCTTC. As protein: CASSLVAAGVWRYNEQFF.

This clonotype has more than one count but fewer than ten. The chain recombines TRBV27 with TRBJ2-7; D possibly corresponds to TRBD1 (5 bases). Germline V gene data show CDR1 as MNHEY and CDR2 as SMNVEV (reference sequence). The CDR3 consists of 16 residues. Deletions cut 2 bases from V and 3 bases from J, with 17 bases between. The CDR3: CASSLRVVAGHYEQYF. The CDR3 DNA is TGTGCCAGCAGTTTACGGGTCGTGGCAGGGCACTACGAGCAGTACTTC.

V and J are TRBV27 and TRBJ1-2; D perhaps matches TRBD1 (6 bases). The CDR3 has 14 residues. Germline CDR1 reads MNHEY; CDR2 reads SMNVEV (reference sequence). Trimming left V 5 bases short and J 4 bases short, with 14 bases between. In nucleotides, the CDR3 is TGTGCCAGCAGTCCCGGACAGACTTTCTATGGCTACACCTTC. This codes for CASSPGQTFYGYTF.

This clonotype has more than one count but fewer than ten. The chain joins TRBV4-3 to TRBJ2-7, with D possibly TRBD2 on 6 matching bases. The CDR3 is 14 amino acids. V lost 1 base and J lost 2, with 9 bases in between. The germline V gene encodes CDR1 LGHNA and CDR2 YSLEER. The CDR3 nucleotides read TGCGCCAGCAGCCAAGGACTAGAAGCCTACGAGCAGTACTTC. It translates to CASSQGLEAYEQYF.

This clonotype was detected many times. The chain has TRBV7-9 and TRBJ2-3; 10 bases fit TRBD2. There are 14 residues in the CDR3. V was clipped by 5 bases and J by 3 bases; unmatched bases: 2. Germline V CDR1 and CDR2: SEHNR, FQNEAQ (reference sequence). CDR3 amino acids: CASSRTSGTDTQYF. CDR3 sequence (DNA): TGTGCCAGCAGCCGGACTAGCGGAACAGATACGCAGTATTTT.